One sample yielded the 19 T cell receptor beta chains listed below, sequenced in a study of T-cell reconstitution after alpha-beta-depleted transplantation in children. Molecular barcoding with unique molecular identifiers was used for the TCRbeta library. Via MiXCR, TCRdb re-called the PCR reads, giving one row per CDR3 protein. The sample has more than 400,000 distinct CDR3 sequences; roughly an eighth are singletons. Sequenced here: PBMCs, mostly from graft donor cells, sampled 180 days after TCRalphabeta/CD19-depleted stem cell transplant. The receptors shown here come from a female patient aged 2-9 years who had a stem cell transplant for aplastic anemia, so the T cells may come from the graft donor.

The genes are TRBV21-1 and TRBJ1-1. TRBV21-1 is classified as a pseudogene. CDR3 length: 12 residues. In DNA, the CDR3 is TGTGCCAGCAGCAACCAGGAAACTGAAGCTTTCTTT. Protein: CASSNQETEAFF.

For the CDR3, the DNA is TGTGCCAGCAGCCTAGGACCGATAATAGGTCCCTACGAGCAGTACGTC. Translated: CASSLGPIIGPYEQYV. The gene calls are TRBV7-9 and TRBJ2-7, with D hard to call. CDR1 is SEHNR, CDR2 FQNEAQ, per germline (reference sequence). Trimming removed 5 bases at V and 2 bases at J, with 19 bases between. The CDR3 is 16 residues long.

The rearrangement uses TRBV11-1 and TRBJ2-1; 12 nucleotides agree with TRBD2. V gave up 0 bases and J gave up 0 bases; unmatched junction bases: 9. The CDR3 totals 20 residues. Germline V CDR1 and CDR2: SGHAT, FQDESV (reference sequence). CDR3 residues: CASSLAFGLAGPSSYNEQFF. The CDR3 region has the DNA TGTGCCAGCAGCTTAGCGTTTGGACTAGCGGGGCCAAGCTCCTACAATGAGCAGTTCTTC.

Many counts were recorded for this clonotype. The chain couples TRBV10-3 to TRBJ1-1; 7 bases align to TRBD1. Germline V gene lookup returns CDR1 ENHRY and CDR2 SYGVKD. This CDR3 comprises 14 residues. With 5 bases clipped from V and 3 bases from J, the junction kept 6 bases outside the gene matches. CDR3 DNA sequence: TGTGCCATCAGTTGGGGACAGCTCGACACTGAAGCTTTCTTT. It translates to CAISWGQLDTEAFF.

This clonotype was recorded at least ten times. The chain employs TRBV27 and TRBJ1-5, with D possibly TRBD1 on 6 matching bases. V dropped 6 bases and J dropped 1 base, with 22 bases sitting between them. The germline CDR1 and CDR2 sequences are MNHEY and SMNVEV (reference sequence). CDR3 length equals 18 residues. CDR3 sequence (DNA): TGTGCCAGCAGGGACACAGGGCCCGCGCGAAGAAGCAATCAGCCCCAGCATTTT. This sequence encodes CASRDTGPARRSNQPQHF.

The sample holds many counts of this clonotype. The V and J genes are TRBV5-1 and TRBJ1-1; D remains unclear. Germline V gives CDR1 SGHRS, CDR2 YFSETQ. V lost 1 base and J 0 bases, leaving 7 bases between the germline ends. There are 14 residues in the CDR3. CDR3 coding DNA: TGCGCCAGCAGCTTGAACACCTTGAACACTGAAGCTTTCTTT. This sequence encodes CASSLNTLNTEAFF.

The chain combines TRBV12-3 or TRBV12-4 with TRBJ2-2, with TRBD2 matching 10 bases. Unmatched junction bases numbered 10, after V lost 6 bases and J lost 6 bases. The CDR3 runs to 16 residues. CDR3 amino acids: CASSRPSGRASGELFF. CDR3 nucleotides: TGTGCCAGCAGCCGGCCCAGCGGGAGGGCTTCCGGGGAGCTGTTTTTT.

Only a few counts were recorded for this clonotype. The chain employs TRBV11-2 and TRBJ2-5; 9 nucleotides match TRBD2. J lost 4 bases, V lost 2 bases, and 5 bases had no gene match. The germline V gene encodes CDR1 SGHAT and CDR2 FQNNGV. This CDR3 is built from 15 residues. The CDR3 sequence: CASSLLAGGVETQYF. DNA of the CDR3: TGTGCCAGCAGCTTACTCGCGGGAGGGGTAGAGACCCAGTACTTC.

This clonotype was observed many times. The chain recombines TRBV7-8 with TRBJ1-5; TRBD1 is a possible D gene (5 bases). V was trimmed by 2 bases and J by 7 bases, leaving 12 bases between them. The CDR3 loop spans 14 amino acids. Per the germline V gene, CDR1 is SGHVS and CDR2 is FQNEAQ. CDR3 in amino acids: CASSLLGESQPQHF. CDR3 coding DNA: TGTGCCAGCAGCTTATTGGGGGAAAGCCAGCCCCAGCATTTT. The variable domain in full, with the rest retrieved from reference TRBV7-8 and TRBJ1-5, is GAGVSQSPRYKVAKRGQDVALRCDPISGHVSLFWYQQALGQGPEFLTYFQNEAQLDKSGLPSDRFFAERPEGSVSTLKIQRTQQEDSAVYLCASSLLGESQPQHFGDGTRLSIL.

The chain is built from TRBV15 and TRBJ2-5, with a possible D match to TRBD2 (5 bases). This CDR3 contains 14 residues. CDR1 and CDR2 from the germline V gene are LNHNV and YYDKDF (reference sequence). The V gene lost 1 base and the J gene lost 5 bases, with 11 bases spanning the gap. The CDR3 region is CATSRVPGGETQYF. The CDR3 coding sequence is TGTGCCACCAGCAGAGTTCCGGGCGGGGAGACCCAGTACTTC.

This clonotype was seen only a few times. The V gene is TRBV28, the J gene TRBJ2-3, with TRBD2 matching over 7 bases. J lost 2 bases, V lost 2 bases, and 4 bases had no gene match. The CDR3 consists of 15 residues. The V gene's germline CDR1 is MDHEN and CDR2 SYDVKM. This CDR3 is CASSLEGRATDTQYF. The CDR3 DNA follows: TGTGCCAGCAGTTTAGAAGGGAGGGCCACAGATACGCAGTATTTT.

Many counts were recorded for this clonotype. The chain recombines TRBV20-1 with TRBJ2-2; TRBD2 matches at 7 bases. Germline CDR1 DFQATT, CDR2 SNEGSKA (reference sequence). V lost 3 bases and J lost 4; bases outside the gene matches: 8. This CDR3 has 15 residues. CDR3 region: CSASAYGRGTGELFF. The CDR3 DNA reads as TGCAGTGCTAGTGCCTATGGGAGGGGCACCGGGGAGCTGTTTTTT.

J is TRBJ1-2 and V is TRBV7-8, with a tentative D call TRBD1 (6 bases). The CDR3 contains 14 residues. Germline V gene lookup returns CDR1 SGHVS and CDR2 FQNEAQ. Trimming left V 1 base short and J 8 bases short, with 14 bases between. The CDR3 sequence: CASSLGHREKGYTF. The CDR3 DNA is TGTGCCAGCAGCTTAGGCCACAGGGAGAAGGGCTACACCTTC.

Turning to this clonotype: A read error may account for a junction end that differs from germline. The chain recombines TRBV2 with TRBJ2-3; D perhaps matches TRBD1 (6 bases). The CDR3 sequence is 18 residues long. The germline V gene encodes CDR1 SNHLY and CDR2 FYNNEI. CDR3 residues: CAISFAHRRTASTDTQYF. CDR3 nucleotides: TGTGCCATCAGTTTTGCTCACCGACGGACAGCTAGCACAGATACGCAGTATTTT.

Concerning this clonotype itself: The junction and the germline gene differ at one end; a read error may be behind it. The chain employs TRBV5-1 and TRBJ1-1; D unresolved. The CDR3 has 13 residues. Germline CDR1 SGHRS, CDR2 YFSETQ. The DNA of the CDR3 is TGCGCCAGCGGCTTGGTACTGAACACTGAAGCTTTCTTT. Its protein is CASGLVLNTEAFF.

Only a few counts were recorded for this clonotype. This chain connects TRBV12-3 or TRBV12-4 to TRBJ2-7, with 8 bases that match TRBD2. Trimming cost V 4 bases and J 5 bases; bases outside gene matches: 7. CDR3 size: 14 residues. This CDR3 reads CASSSSSGIDEQYV. DNA for the CDR3: TGTGCCAGCAGTTCAAGTAGCGGGATAGACGAGCAGTACGTC.

There are a few counts of this clonotype. V gene TRBV18 combines with J gene TRBJ1-4, with D possibly being TRBD1 (5 bases). V lost 5 bases, J lost 3 bases, and 22 bases lay in between. The CDR3 is made up of 18 amino acids. Germline V lookup: CDR1 KGHSH, CDR2 LQKENI. The CDR3 is CASSSGTRSWSANEKLFF. The CDR3 nucleotides are TGTGCCAGCTCATCCGGGACGCGGAGTTGGTCAGCTAATGAAAAACTGTTTTTT.

The chain couples TRBV3-1 to TRBJ2-7; D unresolved. Trimming took off 1 base at V and 1 base at J, with 8 bases between the two ends. The CDR3 extends over 14 amino acids. CDR1 and CDR2 from the germline V gene are LGHDT and YNNKEL (reference sequence). CDR3 coding DNA: TGTGCCAGCAGCCAAGGTAGGAGATCCTACGAGCAGTACTTC. Its translation is CASSQGRRSYEQYF.

For the CDR3, the DNA is TGTGCCAGCAGCCAAGATACTACGGGACTAGTAACCTACGAGCAGTACTTC. Translated: CASSQDTTGLVTYEQYF. The V gene is TRBV3-1, the J gene TRBJ2-7; 8 bases line up with TRBD2. Per the germline V gene, CDR1 is LGHDT and CDR2 is YNNKEL (reference sequence). V gave up 0 bases and J gave up 2 bases; unmatched junction bases: 9. The CDR3 is made up of 17 amino acids.